This is a list of T cell receptor beta chains from one sample in a study of OX40 agonist ivuxolimab in advanced cancers. Data came from immunoSEQ multiplex PCR; TCRdb stores just in-frame clones and leaves some out. There are 97,000 or so clones in the sample; 90% occur only once, and roughly 0.16% lies in the top ten. The material was CD4+ or CD8+ T cells sorted from blood, obtained in a trial of the OX40 agonist ivuxolimab. Receptor source: an adult with an advanced solid tumor such as melanoma, head and neck, liver or kidney cancer. Both conserved end residues are part of each CDR3. The order of the fields is V gene, D gene, J gene, clone size, CDR3 protein, CDR3 DNA. D genes are given only for firm matches. Only part of the rows carry a size: once, few, many, or a class if the clone is expanded.

>TRBV6-6|.|TRBJ2-7|.
CASSRTIPSGEQYF
TGTGCCAGCAGCCGGACAATACCCTCAGGCGAGCAGTACTTC
>TRBV19|TRBD1|TRBJ2-7|.
CASSTMDRRYEQYF
TGTGCCAGTAGTACAATGGACAGGAGATACGAGCAGTACTTC
>TRBV19|.|TRBJ2-3|.
CASSMGQWVTDTQYF
TGTGCCAGTAGTATGGGGCAGTGGGTCACAGATACGCAGTATTTT
>TRBV18|.|TRBJ2-7|.
CASSPRQGGEQYF
TGTGCCAGCTCACCAAGGCAGGGGGGCGAGCAGTACTTC
>TRBV2|TRBD2|TRBJ2-3|.
CASTRTSGGVLPADTQYF
TGTGCCAGCACCAGAACTAGCGGGGGGGTTTTGCCCGCAGATACGCAGTATTTT
>TRBV6-1|TRBD1|TRBJ1-2|.
CASSERGPGQGYATYGYTF
TGTGCCAGCAGTGAAAGGGGGCCGGGACAGGGGTATGCGACCTATGGCTACACCTTC
>TRBV19|.|TRBJ2-5|.
CASSIVGEETQYF
TGTGCCAGTAGTATAGTGGGGGAGGAGACCCAGTACTTC
>TRBV7-9|.|TRBJ2-7|.
CASSLDGNSYEQYF
TGTGCCAGCAGCTTAGACGGGAACTCCTACGAGCAGTACTTC
>TRBV5-1|.|TRBJ2-1|.
CASSLGGLPYNEQFF
TGCGCCAGCAGCTTGGGAGGGTTACCGTACAATGAGCAGTTCTTC
>TRBV11-2|.|TRBJ1-6|.
CASSLGGVSSPLHF
TGTGCCAGCAGCTTAGGGGGTGTTAGCTCACCCCTCCACTTT
>TRBV7-8|.|TRBJ1-1|.
CASSLVRGIRTEAFF
TGTGCCAGCAGCTTAGTTCGGGGGATAAGGACTGAAGCTTTCTTT
>TRBV11-2|.|TRBJ2-3|.
CASSLKPDTQYF
TGTGCCAGCAGCTTGAAGCCAGATACGCAGTATTTT
>TRBV28|TRBD1|TRBJ2-7|.
CASSSRQGRYADEQYF
TGTGCCAGCAGTTCAAGACAGGGACGGTACGCTGACGAGCAGTACTTC
>TRBV5-1|TRBD2|TRBJ2-7|.
CASSSTSGSYEQYF
TGCGCCAGCAGCTCGACTAGCGGGAGTTACGAGCAGTACTTC
>TRBV6-4|TRBD1|TRBJ2-7|.
CASSDSDSWTGGHEQYF
TGTGCCAGCAGTGACTCGGATTCTTGGACAGGGGGGCACGAGCAGTACTTC
>TRBV10-2|TRBD2|TRBJ2-5|.
CASSDAGAETQYF
TGCGCCAGCAGTGATGCGGGAGCAGAGACCCAGTACTTC
>TRBV19|.|TRBJ1-5|few
CASRWNSNQPQHF
TGTGCCAGTAGATGGAATAGCAATCAGCCCCAGCATTTT
>TRBV6-5|.|TRBJ2-3|.
CASSYGPYRTTDTQYF
TGTGCCAGCAGTTACGGCCCCTACCGTACCACAGATACGCAGTATTTT
>TRBV2|.|TRBJ2-7|.
CASSSRLWGAYEQYF
TGTGCCAGCAGTTCTAGGTTATGGGGGGCCTACGAGCAGTACTTC
>TRBV11-2|TRBD2|TRBJ2-7|.
CASSFSDTGTSDYEQYF
TGTGCCAGCAGCTTTTCTGATACCGGGACTAGCGACTACGAGCAGTACTTC
>TRBV6-5|.|TRBJ2-2|.
CASTPVLLDTGELFF
TGTGCCAGCACCCCAGTGCTTTTGGACACCGGGGAGCTGTTTTTT
>TRBV6-1|TRBD1|TRBJ2-7|.
CASSRDRNYEQYF
TGTGCCAGCAGCCGGGACAGGAATTACGAGCAGTACTTC
>TRBV30|.|TRBJ2-1|.
CAWSVLGRPYNEQFF
TGTGCCTGGAGTGTACTCGGGAGACCCTACAATGAGCAGTTCTTC
>TRBV7-8|.|TRBJ1-1|.
CASSIGPANTEAFF
TGTGCCAGCAGCATCGGGCCCGCAAACACTGAAGCTTTCTTT
>TRBV7-6|TRBD1|TRBJ2-7|.
CASSSPDRGGYEQYF
TGTGCCAGCAGCTCCCCGGACAGGGGGGGCTACGAGCAGTACTTC
>TRBV6-4|.|TRBJ1-4|.
CASRWGLNEKLFF
TGTGCCAGCAGATGGGGCCTTAATGAAAAACTGTTTTTT
>TRBV2|TRBD1|TRBJ1-2|.
CASKTQHRGPGVYYGYTF
TGTGCCAGCAAGACCCAGCACAGGGGCCCCGGGGTGTACTATGGCTACACCTTC
>TRBV19|.|TRBJ1-4|.
CASSTASPTRTTNEKLFF
TGTGCCAGTAGTACCGCTTCGCCGACACGCACAACTAATGAAAAACTGTTTTTT
>TRBV11-1|.|TRBJ2-5|once
CASSSTRLLIETQYF
TGTGCCAGCAGCTCGACTCGCTTGCTGATTGAGACCCAGTACTTC
>TRBV15|.|TRBJ2-7|once
CATSGPSWGYSYEQYF
TGTGCCACCAGCGGCCCCAGCTGGGGGTATTCCTACGAGCAGTACTTC
>TRBV5-6|TRBD2|TRBJ2-4|.
CASSLAGGSKNIQYF
TGTGCCAGCAGCTTGGCGGGGGGAAGCAAAAACATTCAGTACTTC
>TRBV27|TRBD1|TRBJ2-1|.
CASSGTGTGNYNEQFF
TGTGCCAGCAGTGGGACCGGGACAGGGAACTACAATGAGCAGTTCTTC
>TRBV6-5|.|TRBJ1-1|.
CASSYRPTGQGGAFF
TGTGCCAGCAGTTACAGACCTACAGGCCAAGGGGGAGCTTTCTTT
>TRBV19|TRBD1|TRBJ1-1|.
CASSIVATGDTEAFF
TGTGCCAGTAGTATAGTGGCCACAGGGGACACTGAAGCTTTCTTT
>TRBV30|.|TRBJ1-6|.
CAWSVNRGTSYNSPLHF
TGTGCCTGGAGTGTAAATAGGGGAACGTCCTATAATTCACCCCTCCACTTT
>TRBV19|.|TRBJ1-1|.
CASRTAGHLQLLNTEAFF
TGTGCCAGTAGGACGGCGGGACATTTGCAACTACTGAACACTGAAGCTTTCTTT
>TRBV6-1|.|TRBJ1-5|.
CASRGGHNNQPQHF
TGTGCCAGCCGAGGGGGACACAACAATCAGCCCCAGCATTTT
>TRBV19|.|TRBJ2-7|once
CASTPGLDLREQYF
TGTGCCAGTACCCCGGGACTCGACCTACGCGAGCAGTACTTC
>TRBV12-5|TRBD1|TRBJ2-7|.
CASARGLSYEQYF
TGTGCTAGTGCTAGGGGGCTCTCCTACGAGCAGTACTTC
>TRBV5-6|.|TRBJ1-2|once
CASSLGLSGDYGYTF
TGTGCCAGCAGCTTAGGACTCTCAGGGGACTATGGCTACACCTTC
>TRBV30|.|TRBJ1-1|.
CAWSASALNTEAFF
TGTGCCTGGAGCGCGAGCGCCCTGAACACTGAAGCTTTCTTT
>TRBV19|.|TRBJ1-6|.
CASTPSEDGTSPLHF
TGTGCCAGTACTCCATCAGAGGATGGGACTTCACCCCTCCACTTT
>TRBV19|.|TRBJ1-1|.
CASSTHASSEAFF
TGTGCCAGTAGTACCCATGCCTCCTCTGAAGCTTTCTTT
>TRBV6-5|TRBD1|TRBJ2-3|.
CASSLDRVKDTQYF
TGTGCCAGCAGCCTGGACAGGGTTAAAGATACGCAGTATTTT
>TRBV5-4|.|TRBJ1-4|.
CASSPGGVNEKLFF
TGTGCCAGCAGCCCGGGGGGGGTTAATGAAAAACTGTTTTTT
>TRBV9|.|TRBJ1-2|.
CASSVATGTLSIGATF
.
>TRBV6-1|TRBD1|TRBJ1-2|.
CASIGDRVAYGYTF
TGTGCCAGCATCGGGGACAGGGTGGCCTATGGCTACACCTTC
>TRBV6-5|TRBD1|TRBJ2-3|.
CASSKDRGMDTQYF
TGTGCCAGCAGCAAAGACAGGGGAATGGATACGCAGTATTTT
>TRBV5-4|.|TRBJ1-2|.
CASSYERDNGYTF
TGTGCCAGCAGCTATGAAAGGGACAATGGCTACACCTTC
>TRBV10-1|TRBD1|TRBJ2-3|.
CASDRGLNTDTQYF
TGCGCCAGCGACAGGGGGCTCAACACAGATACGCAGTATTTT
>TRBV7-3|.|TRBJ2-1|.
CASSLTRGSNEQFF
TGTGCCAGCAGCTTAACACGCGGGTCCAATGAGCAGTTCTTC
>TRBV7-9|.|TRBJ1-1|.
CASSLVLPSSEAFF
TGTGCCAGCAGCTTAGTGCTTCCGTCTAGCGAAGCTTTCTTT
>TRBV29-1|.|TRBJ2-3|once
CSVEDPTRAGDTQYF
TGCAGCGTTGAAGACCCAACTAGGGCGGGCGATACGCAGTATTTT
>TRBV5-1|TRBD1|TRBJ2-1|.
CASSLGGTGGRNEQFF
TGCGCCAGCAGCTTGGGAGGGACAGGGGGCCGCAATGAGCAGTTCTTC